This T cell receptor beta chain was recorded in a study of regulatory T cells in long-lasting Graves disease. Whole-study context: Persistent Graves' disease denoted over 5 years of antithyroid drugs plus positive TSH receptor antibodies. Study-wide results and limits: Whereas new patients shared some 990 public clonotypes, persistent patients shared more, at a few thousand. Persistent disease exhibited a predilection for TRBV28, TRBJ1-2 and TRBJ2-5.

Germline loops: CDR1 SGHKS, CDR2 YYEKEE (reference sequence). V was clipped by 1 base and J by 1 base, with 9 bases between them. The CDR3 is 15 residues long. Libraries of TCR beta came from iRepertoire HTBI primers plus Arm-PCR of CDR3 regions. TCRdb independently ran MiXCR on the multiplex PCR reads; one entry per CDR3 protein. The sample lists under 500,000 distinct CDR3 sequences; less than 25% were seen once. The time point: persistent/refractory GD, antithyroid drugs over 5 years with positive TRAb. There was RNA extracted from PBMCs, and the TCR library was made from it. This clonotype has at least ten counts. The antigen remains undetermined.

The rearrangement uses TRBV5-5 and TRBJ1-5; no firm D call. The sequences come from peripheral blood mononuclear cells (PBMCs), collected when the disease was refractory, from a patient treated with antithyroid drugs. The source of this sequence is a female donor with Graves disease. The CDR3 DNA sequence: TGTGCCAGCAGCTTGTGGGAAGGGAGCAATCAGCCCCAGCATTTT. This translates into CASSLWEGSNQPQHF. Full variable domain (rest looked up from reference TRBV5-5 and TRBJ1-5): DAGVTQSPTHLIKTRGQQVTLRCSPISGHKSVSWYQQVLGQGPQFIFQYYEKEERGRGNFPDRFSARQFPNYSSELNVNALLLGDSALYLCASSLWEGSNQPQHFGDGTRLSIL.